Each of the 15 T cell receptor beta chains below was sequenced from the same sample in a study of memory CD4+ T cells and cytomegalovirus serostatus. The sort gate was single viable CD3+CD4+CD8-CD45RO+ cells for memory CD4+ T cells. Assay: immunoSEQ multiplex PCR; the TCRdb copy retains only in-frame clones and omits some. In the table there are some 57,000 clones, around 79% of which are singletons. Sample: memory CD4+ T cells from blood. These receptors were collected from an adult in good health and CMV-seronegative.

This chain uses TRBV5-1 with TRBJ2-3, with 12 bases fitting TRBD2. CDR3 length: 16 residues. The germline CDR1 and CDR2 sequences are SGHRS and YFSETQ. V gave up 0 bases and J gave up 5 bases; unmatched junction bases: 4. The CDR3 loop reads CASSLGLAGVLDTQYF. In nucleotides, the CDR3 is TGCGCCAGCAGCTTGGGACTAGCGGGAGTGTTAGATACGCAGTATTTT.

The chain links TRBV14 to TRBJ2-1, with D unclear. Germline CDR1 reads SGHDN; CDR2 reads FVKESK. This CDR3 spans 14 amino acids. Trimming pared 2 bases from V and 7 bases from J, leaving 12 bases between. The CDR3 protein is CASSQNILVNEQFF. The CDR3 DNA follows: TGTGCCAGCAGCCAAAACATCCTGGTGAATGAGCAGTTCTTC. The full variable domain, its missing parts supplied by reference TRBV14 and TRBJ2-1, is EAGVTQFPSHSVIEKGQTVTLRCDPISGHDNLYWYRRVMGKEIKFLLHFVKESKQDESGMPNNRFLAERTGGTYSTLKVQPAELEDSGVYFCASSQNILVNEQFFGPGTRLTVL.

The rearrangement joins TRBV7-2 to TRBJ2-7, with a tentative D call TRBD2 (6 bases). V lost 3 bases, J lost 5 bases, and 20 bases lay in between. Germline V gives CDR1 SGHTA, CDR2 FQGNSA. The CDR3 spans 16 residues. CDR3 sequence: CASSFRRLDIVHEQYF. The CDR3 nucleotides are TGTGCCAGCAGCTTCCGGCGACTAGATATAGTCCACGAGCAGTACTTC. Drawing the rest from reference TRBV7-2 and TRBJ2-7, the complete variable domain is GAGVSQSPSNKVTEKGKDVELRCDPISGHTALYWYRQSLGQGLEFLIYFQGNSAPDKSGLPSDRFSAERTGGSVSTLTIQRTQQEDSAVYLCASSFRRLDIVHEQYFGPGTRLTVT.

The chain has TRBV27 and TRBJ2-6; a weak D match, TRBD1 (5 bases). Germline V gives CDR1 MNHEY, CDR2 SMNVEV (reference sequence). V was shortened by 4 bases and J by 0 bases, with 10 bases between the two germline ends. CDR3 size: 16 residues. CDR3 DNA: TGTGCCAGCAGTTCCCCAGGGCGCTCTGGGGCCAACGTCCTGACTTTC. It translates to CASSSPGRSGANVLTF.

The chain employs TRBV5-6 and TRBJ2-5; TRBD2 might be the D (5 bases). Germline values: CDR1 SGHDT, CDR2 YYEEEE. The length of the CDR3 is 13 residues. The V end lost 1 base, the J end lost 3 bases, and 7 bases lay between the germline ends. The CDR3 is CASSLWREETQYF. The CDR3 DNA is TGTGCCAGCAGCTTGTGGCGGGAAGAGACCCAGTACTTC.

The chain couples TRBV11-2 to TRBJ1-4, with D perhaps TRBD1 (6 bases). The V end was cut by 8 bases, the J end by 5 bases, with 15 bases between. The CDR3 length is 14 residues. Germline loops: CDR1 SGHAT, CDR2 FQNNGV. The CDR3 spells CASQTTGLNEKLFF. The CDR3 region has the DNA TGTGCCAGCCAAACTACAGGGTTGAATGAAAAACTGTTTTTT.

To note about this clone: A much larger clone sits a single nucleotide away, making a read error possible. V usage is TRBV6-6 and J usage is TRBJ1-3; unclear D gene. Germline V CDR1 and CDR2: MNHNY, SVGAGI (reference sequence). This CDR3 is 14 amino acids long. V was trimmed by 6 bases and J by 0 bases, leaving 9 bases between them. This CDR3 reads CASRVQSSGNTIYF. In DNA, the CDR3 is TGTGCCAGCAGGGTACAGAGCTCTGGAAACACCATATATTTT.

V and J are TRBV4-2 and TRBJ1-2; 8 bases map to TRBD1. Germline V lookup: CDR1 LGHNA, CDR2 YNFKEQ. CDR3 length equals 16 residues. Unmatched junction bases numbered 11, after V lost 0 bases and J lost 8 bases. CDR3 DNA: TGTGCCAGCAGCCAAGAACCCGGCAGGGGGCAAGGAGGCTACACCTTC. As protein: CASSQEPGRGQGGYTF.

The rearrangement uses TRBV2 and TRBJ2-5; D is ambiguous. The CDR3 totals 14 residues. The germline gives CDR1 SNHLY, CDR2 FYNNEI. V was trimmed by 4 bases and J by 2 bases, leaving 11 bases between them. CDR3 DNA: TGTGCCAGCAGTGGGCGAAGCGCACAAGAGACCCAGTACTTC. Protein product: CASSGRSAQETQYF.

The V gene is TRBV7-6, the J gene TRBJ2-3, with D perhaps matching TRBD1 (6 bases). The CDR3 covers 18 residues. V gave up 4 bases and J gave up 5 bases, with 25 bases separating them. The germline gives CDR1 SGHVS, CDR2 FNYEAQ. The CDR3 here is CASSSKFRDTQRVDTQYF. DNA of the CDR3: TGTGCCAGCAGCTCAAAATTCCGGGACACGCAAAGAGTAGATACGCAGTATTTT.

This clone was recorded only once. V gene TRBV28 combines with J gene TRBJ2-7, with a weak D call TRBD2 (7 bases). This CDR3 region has 15 residues. Trimming took 3 bases from V and 2 from J, leaving 14 bases between them. Germline CDR1 is MDHEN and CDR2 is SYDVKM. The CDR3 loop is CASSLGGGGPYEQYF. The DNA of the CDR3 is TGTGCCAGCAGTTTGGGGGGCGGGGGTCCCTACGAGCAGTACTTC.

The chain combines TRBV29-1 with TRBJ2-3; TRBD1 aligns across 9 bases. V dropped 5 bases and J dropped 0; count of bases not matched to a gene: 12. The CDR3 extends over 17 amino acids. CDR1 is SQVTM and CDR2 is ANQGSEA in the germline V gene. CDR3 residues: CSVQGPLTGGSTDTQYF. The CDR3 DNA sequence: TGCAGCGTTCAGGGACCCTTGACAGGGGGAAGCACAGATACGCAGTATTTT.

This clone has only one observation. CDR3 sequence reads: CASSPNDLPSGNTIYF. The CDR3 DNA is TGTGCCAGCAGTCCCAATGACTTACCCTCTGGAAACACCATATATTTT. The rearrangement joins TRBV28 to TRBJ1-3, with no clear D. CDR3 length equals 16 residues. The germline V gene has CDR1 MDHEN and CDR2 SYDVKM. Between the trimmed V and J ends, which lost 5 bases and 0 bases, there was a span of 14 bases.

The chain is built from TRBV18 and TRBJ2-2; 12 bases agree with TRBD2. V shed 6 bases, J shed 5 bases, and the junction held 4 bases outside the gene matches. Per germline, CDR1 KGHSH and CDR2 LQKENI. The CDR3 sequence is 15 residues long. This chain's CDR3 is CASSQGLAGTGELFF. CDR3 coding DNA: TGTGCCAGCTCTCAAGGACTAGCGGGAACCGGGGAGCTGTTTTTT.

The chain carries TRBV6-6 and TRBJ1-1; 10 bases are shared with TRBD1. Germline V gene lookup returns CDR1 MNHNY and CDR2 SVGAGI (reference sequence). CDR3 length equals 15 residues. V gave up 8 bases and J gave up 6 bases; unmatched junction bases: 12. CDR3 in DNA: TGTGCCAGCGGTACCCGACAGGGGGCGCATCCTGAAGCTTTCTTT. Translation: CASGTRQGAHPEAFF.